Below, one TCR beta chain is given with its context. Its antigen is not yet known. The record has no base qualities; no much larger clone is one base away. CDR1 and CDR2, looked up from the germline V gene, are SGHRS and YFSETQ. The CDR3 holds 16 amino acids from the cysteine to the phenylalanine. Of the read, only the CDR3 DNA is kept; its 48 bases are in frame from base 1. Clipping removes 2 bases from V and 5 bases from J, with 10 as the unmatched junction base count. This sample was included in a study of T cell responses to AZD1222 COVID-19 vaccine listed by TCRdb under 2021. Regarding the research as a whole: TCR sequencing covered over 230 trial participants: about 210 given two doses of AZD1222 and 26 given two doses of MenACWY control vaccine. Trial participants were enrolled by age into 18-55, 56-69 and 70-plus year subgroups, with roughly 160, 29 and 62 TCR-sequenced participants respectively.

The CDR3 regions of human TCRbeta chains were analyzed by immunosequencing. The study's processing was this. TCRs in the repertoires were matched against a reference library of SARS-CoV-2-specific TCRs that had been generated with the MIRA antigen-specificity platform. Breadth was defined as the fraction of unique TCRs that were SARS-CoV-2-associated. Depth was defined as the fraction of total T cells that were SARS-CoV-2-associated. Using the MIRA data, every spike-specific TCR was mapped to the spike region that the TCR reacted to and assigned to either a CD4 or a CD8 class. Log10-transformed breadth and depth values were compared by one-way ANOVA with Sidak's multiple comparisons tests. TCRdb stores this immuneACCESS table with in-frame sequences only. Part of the clones is absent; in the studies checked, under half of the shortfall reflects unresolved V genes, and no reason is known for the rest. The V and J calls and clone size are taken from that table; D and trimming were inferred from the DNA. For this sample there are fewer than 120,000 clones; about 90% appear just once. Roughly 15% of the sample belongs to the ten largest clones.

The sample's time point label is to be understood as: about 28 days (+/-7) after the second vaccine dose. AZD1222 recipients whose second dose came at about 4 weeks and those whose second dose came at about 12 weeks were combined into one group, since spike-specific TCR depth and breadth did not differ between the two schedules. The vaccinee samples were drawn from two UK trials, COV001 and COV002, one of which was a single-blind randomized controlled phase 2/3 trial testing AZD1222 (ChAdOx1 nCoV-19) in healthy adults. Trial participant PBMC samples were collected at day 0 and day 28 after the second dose for TCRbeta chain sequencing. What the research found in general, with its limitations: In the small 56-69-year group, the increase in depth fell short of significance, most likely because of low power. Because no day 14 peak-response samples were available, the repertoires could be characterized only after the peak T cell response. CD4 TCRs associated with the vaccine covered the entire spike protein, and the dominant responses were in regions 160-218 and 743-854. Reportedly, close to half of the unique spike-specific TCRs recognized epitopes lying outside the regions that are mutated in the B.1.351 and B.1.1.7 variants. Most participants were white British and females outnumbered males, and the authors suggested that clonal diversity may have been underestimated. Conclusions about previously exposed vaccinees were limited because only 6 or 7 AZD1222 recipients were SARS-CoV-2 seropositive at baseline. After two AZD1222 doses, both the breadth and the depth of spike-specific TCRs were significantly higher than at day 0 and than in MenACWY recipients.

The sequencing used peripheral blood, collected 28 days after the second AZD1222 dose. This receptor chain uses TRBV5-1 and TRBJ2-3, and 8 bases in between align with TRBD2. This TCR derives from an adult who received the AZD1222 COVID-19 vaccine. CDR3 sequence: CASSFKIAGPRDTQYF. The DNA reads as follows: TGCGCCAGCAGCTTTAAAATAGCGGGACCGAGAGATACGCAGTATTTT. Joined to the reference TRBV5-1 and TRBJ2-3 proteins, this CDR3 gives the full variable domain: KAGVTQTPRYLIKTRGQQVTLSCSPISGHRSVSWYQQTPGQGLQFLFEYFSETQRNKGNFPGRFSGRQFSNSRSEMNVSTLELGDSALYLCASSFKIAGPRDTQYFGPGTRLTVL.